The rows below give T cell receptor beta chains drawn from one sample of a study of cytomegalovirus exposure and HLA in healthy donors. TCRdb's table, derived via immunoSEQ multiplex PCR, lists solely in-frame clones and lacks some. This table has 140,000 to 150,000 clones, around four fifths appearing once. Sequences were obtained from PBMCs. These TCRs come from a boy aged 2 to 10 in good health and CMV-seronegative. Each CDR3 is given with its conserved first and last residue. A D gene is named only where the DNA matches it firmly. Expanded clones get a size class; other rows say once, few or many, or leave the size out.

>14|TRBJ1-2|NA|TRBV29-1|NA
CSVLDTAGLVGYTF
TGCAGCGTTCTGGACACGGCCGGTCTCGTTGGCTACACCTTC
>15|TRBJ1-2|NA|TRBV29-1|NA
CSVDSEGSGGYGYTF
TGCAGCGTGGACTCTGAGGGGTCGGGGGGCTATGGCTACACCTTC
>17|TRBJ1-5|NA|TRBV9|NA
CASSVADPGHSNQPQHF
TGTGCCAGCAGCGTAGCTGATCCAGGCCATAGCAATCAGCCCCAGCATTTT
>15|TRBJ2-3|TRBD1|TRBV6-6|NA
CASTPRDRAIDTQYF
TGTGCCAGCACCCCACGGGACAGGGCCATAGATACGCAGTATTTT
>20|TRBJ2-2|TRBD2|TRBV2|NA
CASRGLVLAGGPPNTGELFF
TGTGCCAGCAGAGGTTTGGTGCTAGCGGGAGGCCCGCCGAACACCGGGGAGCTGTTTTTT
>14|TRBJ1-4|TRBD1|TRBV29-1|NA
CSVTGTGGIEKLFF
TGCAGCGTGACCGGGACAGGGGGGATTGAAAAACTGTTTTTT
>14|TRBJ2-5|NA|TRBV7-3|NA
CASSLAGTQETQYF
TGTGCCAGCAGCTTAGCCGGGACTCAAGAGACCCAGTACTTC
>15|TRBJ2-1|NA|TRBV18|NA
CASSPEGAGYNEQFF
TGTGCCAGCTCACCGGAAGGGGCGGGGTACAATGAGCAGTTCTTC
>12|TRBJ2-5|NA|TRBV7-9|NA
CASSPTGETQYF
TGTGCCAGCAGCCCCACGGGGGAGACCCAGTACTTC
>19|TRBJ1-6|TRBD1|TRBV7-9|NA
CASSLRDRAPSSYNSPLHF
TGTGCCAGCAGCTTACGGGACAGGGCCCCTAGCTCCTATAATTCACCCCTCCACTTT
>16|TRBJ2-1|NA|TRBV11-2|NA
CASSLGRGSSYNEQFF
TGTGCCAGCAGCTTAGGTAGGGGAAGCTCCTACAATGAGCAGTTCTTC
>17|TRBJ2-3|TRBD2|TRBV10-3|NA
CAIRRGGESTWTDTQYF
TGTGCCATCAGACGCGGGGGTGAATCGACGTGGACAGATACGCAGTATTTT
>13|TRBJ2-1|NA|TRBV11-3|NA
CASSHVALDEQFF
TGTGCCAGCAGCCACGTGGCTCTTGATGAGCAGTTCTTC
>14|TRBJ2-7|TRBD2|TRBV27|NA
CASSLAGVPHEQYF
TGTGCCAGCAGCTTAGCGGGAGTCCCTCACGAGCAGTACTTC
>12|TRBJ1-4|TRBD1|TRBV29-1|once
CSATGVKEKLFF
TGCAGCGCGACAGGGGTTAAGGAAAAACTGTTTTTT
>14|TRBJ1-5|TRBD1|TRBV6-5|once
CASSSSDRVKPQHF
TGTGCCAGCAGTTCCTCGGACAGGGTAAAGCCCCAGCATTTT
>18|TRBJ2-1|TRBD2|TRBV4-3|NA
CASSFQGGGGAGGNEQFF
TGCGCCAGCAGCTTCCAGGGGGGTGGAGGAGCGGGAGGGAATGAGCAGTTCTTC
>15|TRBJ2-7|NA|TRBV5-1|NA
CASSLGGFRHYEQYF
TGCGCCAGCAGCTTGGGAGGGTTTAGGCACTACGAGCAGTACTTC
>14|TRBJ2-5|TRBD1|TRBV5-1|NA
CASSPQGDAETQYF
TGCGCCAGCAGCCCCCAGGGGGATGCGGAGACCCAGTACTTC
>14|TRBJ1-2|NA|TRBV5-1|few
CASRPGGSDGGYTF
TGCGCCAGCCGACCGGGGGGCAGCGACGGGGGCTACACCTTC
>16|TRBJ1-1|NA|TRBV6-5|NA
CASSYDMERLNTEAFF
TGTGCCAGCAGTTACGATATGGAGAGACTGAACACTGAAGCTTTCTTT
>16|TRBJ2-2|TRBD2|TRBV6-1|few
CASSEVAGEDTGELFF
TGTGCCAGCAGTGAGGTAGCGGGAGAGGACACCGGGGAGCTGTTTTTT
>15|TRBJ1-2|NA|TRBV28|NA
CASSLTRDLSYGYTF
TGTGCCAGCAGTTTAACCCGGGACTTGAGCTATGGCTACACCTTC
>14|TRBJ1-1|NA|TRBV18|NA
CASSADRRNTEAFF
TGTGCCAGCTCGGCCGACAGGCGAAACACTGAAGCTTTCTTT
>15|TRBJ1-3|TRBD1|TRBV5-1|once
CASRRDRDPGNTIYF
TGCGCCAGCAGACGAGACAGGGACCCTGGAAACACCATATATTTT
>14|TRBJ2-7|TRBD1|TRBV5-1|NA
CASRWTGESYEQYF
TGCGCCAGCAGATGGACAGGGGAATCCTACGAGCAGTACTTC
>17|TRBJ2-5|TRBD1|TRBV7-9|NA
CASSSRGTGASWETQYF
TGTGCCAGCAGCAGTCGGGGGACAGGGGCGTCTTGGGAGACCCAGTACTTC
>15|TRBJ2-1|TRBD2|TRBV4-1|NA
CASRTSEQGFNEQFF
TGCGCCAGCAGGACTAGCGAGCAAGGGTTTAATGAGCAGTTCTTC
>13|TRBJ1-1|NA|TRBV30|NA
CAWSVRLTGRAFF
TGTGCCTGGAGTGTTCGCCTAACTGGGAGGGCTTTCTTT
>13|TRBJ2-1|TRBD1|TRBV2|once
CASSVRGRIEQFF
TGTGCCAGCAGTGTTAGGGGGCGAATTGAGCAGTTCTTC
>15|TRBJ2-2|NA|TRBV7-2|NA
CASSLGQLITGELFF
TGTGCCAGCAGCTTAGGACAGCTTATCACCGGGGAGCTGTTTTTT
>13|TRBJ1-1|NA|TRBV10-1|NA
CASSESSRGFAFF
TGCGCCAGCAGTGAGTCCAGTCGGGGATTTGCCTTCTTT
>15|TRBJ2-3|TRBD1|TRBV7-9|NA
CASSLGQQGTDTQYF
TGTGCCAGCAGCTTAGGGCAACAGGGGACGGATACGCAGTATTTT
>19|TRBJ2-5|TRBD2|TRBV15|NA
CATSRFPISTSGGQETQYF
TGTGCCACCAGCAGATTCCCAATTTCGACTAGCGGGGGACAAGAGACCCAGTACTTC
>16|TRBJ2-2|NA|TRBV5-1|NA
CASSPNLGGRTGELFF
TGCGCCAGCAGCCCGAACCTCGGGGGACGGACCGGGGAGCTGTTTTTT
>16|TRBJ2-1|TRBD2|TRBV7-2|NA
CASSTGLAGAIDEQFF
TGTGCCAGCAGCACCGGACTAGCGGGAGCAATCGATGAGCAGTTCTTC
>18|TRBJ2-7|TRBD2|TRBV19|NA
CASSLKGLAGASSYEQYF
TGTGCCAGTAGTCTGAAGGGACTAGCGGGAGCAAGCTCCTACGAGCAGTACTTC
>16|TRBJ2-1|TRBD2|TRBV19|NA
CASSTRLAGSYNEQFF
TGTGCCAGTAGTACCCGACTAGCGGGATCCTACAATGAGCAGTTCTTC
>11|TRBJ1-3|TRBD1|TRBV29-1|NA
CSVEQGNTIYF
TGCAGCGTAGAACAGGGGAACACCATATATTTT
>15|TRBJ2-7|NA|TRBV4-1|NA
CASSQESVGAYEQYF
TGCGCCAGCAGCCAAGAGAGTGTGGGAGCCTACGAGCAGTACTTC
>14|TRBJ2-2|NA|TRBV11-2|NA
CASSLERSGGELFF
TGTGCCAGCAGCTTAGAACGTTCCGGCGGGGAGCTGTTTTTT
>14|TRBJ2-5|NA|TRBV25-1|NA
CASSRGTGYETQYF
TGTGCCAGCAGTCGGGGAACAGGGTATGAGACCCAGTACTTC